Listed here is a single T cell receptor (beta chain). The antigen is undetermined. These data come from a study of beta chain features in type 1 diabetes. Study details: The patients were much like the healthy donors in age, gender and cell yields. General study results and limits: Cells with high TCR expression could be over-represented by cDNA sequencing. Across all four CD4+ subsets, people with type 1 diabetes showed modestly shorter TCRB CDR3s.

The investigators reverse transcribed all of the isolated RNA, so they sequenced expressed TCRB transcripts. Stem cell-like memory T cell samples averaged about 1 million immunoSEQ reads each. Sequencing used immunoSEQ multiplex PCR; TCRdb keeps in-frame clones, though not all of them. Of 20,000 to 25,000 clones listed, more than 45% are singletons. Germline values: CDR1 MGHDK, CDR2 SYGVNS. V lost 1 base and J 1 base, leaving 7 bases between the germline ends. This CDR3 spans 14 amino acids. Sequencing was done on a sample of stem cell memory CD4+ T cells from blood. This receptor was taken from a man between 18 and 35 years old with type 1 diabetes. The chain has TRBV25-1 and TRBJ2-5; D not certain. In DNA, the CDR3 is TGTGCCAGCAGTGAATGGAACAGCCAAGAGACCCAGTACTTC. Encoded protein: CASSEWNSQETQYF. The full variable domain, completed using reference TRBV25-1 and TRBJ2-5, is EADIYQTPRYLVIGTGKKITLECSQTMGHDKMYWYQQDPGMELHLIHYSYGVNSTEKGDLSSESTVSRIRTEHFPLTLESARPSHTSQYLCASSEWNSQETQYFGPGTRLLVL.